This T cell receptor beta chain was sequenced in a study of blood T cells in healthy people across ages. Study observations and caveats: Per million T cells, TCR beta diversity dropped about linearly as age rose. Long-lived donors carried more naive CD4+ cells and greater diversity than aged donors.

Combining a sample-barcoded 5' primer with a J-beta primer mix, a second PCR ran for roughly 6 to 12 cycles. TCRdb redid the calling of the 5' RACE reads with MiXCR, one entry per CDR3 protein. The sample lists about 1,500,000 distinct CDR3 sequences, around 39% occurring once. Germline V CDR1 and CDR2: LNHNV, YYDKDF (reference sequence). This CDR3 spans 14 amino acids. V was trimmed by 3 bases and J by 7 bases, leaving 13 bases between them. To note about this clonotype: No antigen is known for it.

The chain links TRBV15 to TRBJ1-5, with D possibly being TRBD1 (5 bases). The sample taken for sequencing was blood. The clonotype comes from a woman younger than 30 in good health. CDR3 in amino acids: CATSSGWQGQPQHF. For the CDR3, the DNA is TGTGCCACCAGCAGTGGGTGGCAGGGACAGCCCCAGCATTTT.